This T cell receptor beta chain was found in a study of cytomegalovirus exposure and HLA in healthy donors. Background on the study: Of 300 to 450 genotyped donors, roughly 86% clustered with self-reported Caucasian donors.

Study results and caveats: Most subjects' HLA-A and HLA-B alleles were reportedly predicted from TCR beta sequences. One later analysis reportedly identified an Asian-associated ancestry cluster that showed fewer N-insertions than the roughly 640-donor mean. Later analysis identified a missense DCLRE1C variant that was linked to TCR beta V- and J-gene trimming.

Per the germline V gene, CDR1 is SGHNT and CDR2 is YENEEA. The CDR3 has 15 amino acids. The V gene end was trimmed by 4 bases and the J gene end by 4 bases; junction bases not matched to a gene: 7. Concerning this clone itself: As yet, its antigen is unknown.

The PCR had 60 Vbeta and 13 Jbeta primers. Generated by immunoSEQ multiplex PCR, the TCRdb table keeps only in-frame clones and is missing some. The table includes roughly 140,000 clones, about 80% detected once. Specimen: PBMCs. The sequence came from a man aged 25 to 40 in good health and CMV-seropositive. The chain employs TRBV11-3 and TRBJ2-3, with TRBD1 identical over 8 bases. CDR3 sequence reads: CASSSAAGGADTQYF. CDR3 DNA sequence: TGTGCCAGCAGCTCGGCGGCAGGGGGCGCAGATACGCAGTATTTT.